This T cell receptor beta chain emerged from a study of cytomegalovirus exposure and HLA in healthy donors (dated by TCRdb to 2016 to 2017). A note on the overall study: According to an earlier analysis of a few hundred of the donors, 150 million to 200 million T cells yielded 117 million unique TCR beta sequences and about 280 Gb of sequence data. An early release covering 550 to 650 HLA-typed donors comprised 300 to 350 gigabases of sequencing data and tens of millions of unique TCR sequences. Among the roughly 380 genotyped donors, around 81% belonged to the genetic ancestry cluster associated with self-reported Caucasian donors. The aim of the study was to test whether cataloging public T cell receptors could identify signatures of past pathogen exposure. The T cell repertoires of about 700 subjects were profiled by immunosequencing and related to cytomegalovirus serostatus. Besides the first cohort of 666 subjects, a separate validation cohort made up of roughly 130 different subjects was used. To predict cytomegalovirus infection status, the study combined high-throughput TCR immunosequencing, statistical association of individual TCRs with disease status, and machine learning. In a later analysis, previously published TCR beta repertoires from 500 to 750 donors were re-analyzed and high-resolution HLA genotyping was added so that TCR occurrence patterns could be studied. In the later analysis, no new phenotypic data were used to find candidate immune exposures; instead, reliance was placed on TCR beta sequences and their occurrence across donors. An earlier analysis of 500 to 650 of the donors applied high-throughput TCR beta sequencing to assess whether each TCR beta V gene segment acted as functional or pseudogenic. Alongside the repertoire data, information on donor age, sex, ethnicity and CMV serostatus was compiled. A later genetic analysis took genome-wide SNP genotypes for about 65% of the 666 donors and used that subset as a discovery cohort. Every repertoire in the discovery cohort had been generated on one and the same sequencing platform. HLA typing covered class I and class II loci at four-digit resolution. The number of donors typed differed by locus, with roughly 620-630 for A, B, C, DRB1 and DQB1, approximately 500 for DQA1, nearly 610 for DPA1, and approximately 470 for DPB1. Roughly 5 DR-DQ haplotypes were handled as single units for association and clustering, since linkage in the cohort was strong. On average, roughly 240,000 unique TCR beta nucleotide sequences were sequenced per donor among about 400 genotyped donors of the cohort, with 15% to 20% of those sequences being non-productive.

The germline V gene gives CDR1 as MGHDK and CDR2 as SYGVNS. From the cysteine through the phenylalanine, the CDR3 covers 15 amino acids. Only the CDR3 DNA is retained, 45 bases long and in frame from the first base. For this chain, trimming is 6 bases at the V end and 5 bases at the J end, and the number of junction bases without a gene match is 5. The cohort was made up of about 610 healthy bone marrow donors. At the time of sampling, every cohort member was nominally healthy, though immune exposures that went unrecorded were likely present. The donor was CMV seronegative and was included in the group of around 320 seronegative cohort members. A peripheral blood sample was collected from each donor, and TCR beta sequencing was performed on peripheral blood mononuclear cells. The Qiagen DNeasy Blood Extraction Kit was used to extract genomic DNA from the blood cell samples. The table lists this clone with a few counts. Its antigen is still unknown. No base-level quality is on record; no much larger clone is a single base apart.

General findings and caveats noted by the study authors: Because HLA typing was unavailable for some donors at each locus, only the typed subset was used in association tests. Because the 87-base-pair reads could not distinguish some IMGT-functional V segments, including TRBV6-2 and TRBV6-3, those segments were excluded. The cohort was sequenced for TCR beta chains only, and without alpha or paired-chain data the features that could be detected were limited. A further reported finding was that TCR beta sequences accurately predicted the HLA-A and HLA-B alleles for most subjects in the first cohort. In a later genetic analysis, a missense DCLRE1C variant was associated with V-gene and J-gene trimming of TCR beta chains, and the association was replicated in an independent cohort. A total of 150 to 200 TCR beta chains were listed by the study as associated with cytomegalovirus. Correlated functional status among segregating V segments might reflect linkage disequilibrium, but an unknown experimental factor could not be ruled out. A later genetic analysis reported fewer N-insertions in productive TCRs among donors in an Asian-associated ancestry cluster than the roughly 620-donor mean. The earlier analysis of fewer than 750 of the donors excluded roughly 17 rarely observed V segments, including chromosome 9 orphons, because counts were too low. A later analysis found that HLA-associated TCR beta chains were more clonally expanded and had lower generation probabilities than equally common non-associated chains. In an earlier analysis of 587 of the donors, most TCR beta V segments were observed in productive rearrangements about 87% or about 30% of the time, broadly matching IMGT annotations. The authors suggested that the approach could potentially be extended to other disease states and immunological phenotypes. According to a later analysis, parvovirus B19, influenza, CMV and Epstein-Barr virus appeared linked to several top co-occurrence clusters. Most TCR sequences were observed very rarely across donors, whereas some public TCRs were present in many individuals. In a later analysis, most CMV-associated TCR beta chains were found to appear HLA-restricted, with HLA associations seemingly driven largely by CMV exposure. Immune exposure information for the cohort was limited to CMV serostatus. When HLA alleles, especially DR and DQ, strongly co-occurred, TCR associations were difficult to assign to individual alleles. A cluster of highly shared sequence variants was judged likely to be a technical artifact of the sequencing pipeline. A later analysis associated 15,000 to 20,000 TCR beta sequences with specific HLA alleles at a false discovery rate of 0.05. Presence/absence analyses assumed roughly uniform sequencing depth across donors, an assumption that may not hold. In vitro tests confirmed that a few of the cytomegalovirus-associated TCR beta chains recognize cytomegalovirus antigens. In a later analysis, TCR association rates were found to vary across HLA loci, with the most associated TCRs seen for DRB1 alleles and the fewest for HLA-C alleles. The classifier was reported to diagnose cytomegalovirus status with high specificity and sensitivity in both the original and validation cohorts.

The library came from the immunoSEQ multiplex PCR assay. The multiplex PCR relied on a mix of 60 forward primers for TCR Vbeta segments and 13 reverse primers for TCR Jbeta segments. A multiplex PCR assay on genomic DNA amplified the CDR3 region of rearranged TCR beta genes. On the Illumina HiSeq System, the amplified TCR beta libraries were sequenced as 87-base-pair reads. The original methods were these. Across the 670 or so repertoires, a later analysis counted 60 million to 90 million unique TCR beta chains, 9 million to 14 million of which were shared by at least two donors. To remove PCR and sequencing errors, raw reads were error-corrected and collapsed into unique sequences using a nearest-neighbor algorithm that merged closely related sequences. To assign V, D and J gene segments, CDR3 sequences were aligned to IMGT reference sequences. For a sequence to be retained, a match of at least six nucleotides to both a V gene segment and a J gene segment was required. A rearrangement counted as productive if the CDR3 had no stop codons and remained in frame with V and J, and every other rearrangement counted as non-productive. Following IMGT convention, CDR3 was defined as the stretch from the second conserved V-encoded cysteine up to the conserved J-encoded phenylalanine. The earlier analysis of roughly 590 of the donors excluded sequences that lacked an unambiguous match to a single V gene segment. An earlier analysis of almost 600 of the donors classified V segments as functional when productive rearrangements were above 56.7% and as segregating when the standard deviation between donors was above 5%. To diagnose cytomegalovirus status from the catalog of TCR beta chain sequences, a statistical classification framework was built. V and J gene assignment, in a later analysis, came from comparing TCR nucleotide sequences with IMGT/GENE-DB human TR gene sequences. The TCRdist pipeline was used in a later analysis to assign CDR3 sequences and most-parsimonious VDJ recombination scenarios. In a later analysis, each TCR beta chain was defined by its CDR3 amino acid sequence together with its V-gene family, and reads without a unique V-gene family were excluded. As a way to deal with suspected cross-contamination and a sequencing artifact, a later analysis dropped hundreds of nucleotide sequences that were highly shared and had low generation probability. In a later analysis, a clonal expansion index for each public chain was calculated from normalized within-repertoire ranks of inferred template counts. A later analysis computed generation probabilities with a VDJ recombination model fitted to out-of-frame rearrangements, and checked the results against IGoR. A later analysis scored TCR-TCR, TCR-HLA and TCR-CMV co-occurrence with hypergeometric tests, applying a repertoire-size bias correction to TCR pairs. A later analysis estimated false discovery rates by permuting HLA or CMV assignments 20 times. In a later analysis, co-occurring TCRs were grouped using DBSCAN, with TCRdist sequence similarity added in when clustering inside HLA-allele-positive subsets. Repertoires with fewer than 30,000 or more than 120,000 public chains were left out of co-occurrence clustering, as were a handful of repertoires with anomalous nucleotide sharing. TCRdb carries this immuneACCESS record with in-frame sequences only. Its versions omit some clonotypes, under half of them owing to an unresolved V gene in the studies checked, with the rest unexplained. V and J calls and clone size are given by that table; D and trimming were obtained from the DNA. For this sample the table gives about 180,000 clones, of which around 80% were detected only once. Roughly 1.5% of the sample is in the top ten clones.

This clonotype originated in a man between 18 and 29 years old in good health and CMV-seronegative. The V gene is TRBV25-1 and the J gene is TRBJ1-6; TRBD1 lines up with 9 middle nucleotides. Material for sequencing was PBMCs. The nucleotide sequence is given as TGTGCCAGCAGCCTCCGGGACAGGGATAATTCACCCCTCCACTTT. This sequence encodes CASSLRDRDNSPLHF.